Listed below are T cell receptor beta chains from one sample, sequenced in a study of read filtering for tumor transcriptome and immune sequencing. MiXCR was run by TCRdb on the reads, yielding one entry per CDR3 protein. Here the sample spans about 14,000 distinct CDR3 sequences, around 20% being singletons. Sample: a population of CD138-negative cells sorted from bone marrow. These receptors came from a donor aged 40 or older with multiple myeloma. CDR3s include the opening cysteine and the closing phenylalanine or tryptophan. Some rows mark clone size as missing; the rest say once, few, many or name a class of expanded clone.

size	V	J	CDR3
-	TRBV11-2	TRBJ2-2	CASSGWEGTGELFF
-	TRBV15	TRBJ2-2	CATSRDRLPNTGELFF
-	TRBV20-1	TRBJ2-5	CSARDEALAGGQETQYF
many	TRBV7-9	TRBJ2-2	CASSPGINTGELFF
few	TRBV7-6	TRBJ2-5	CAGKTGRGYQETQYF
few	TRBV18	TRBJ2-1	CASSPSRGQGYNEQFF
many	TRBV5-4	TRBJ2-1	CASSLEQEGEQFF
many	TRBV20-1	TRBJ1-1	CSASPGTGPTEAFF
many	TRBV19	TRBJ1-2	CATRRGTSNYGYTF
many	TRBV5-1	TRBJ2-5	CASSLAGTGLETQYF
-	TRBV4-2	TRBJ1-1	CASSQVSGSTEAFF
few	TRBV21-1	TRBJ2-1	CASPPGRTRDEQFF
-	TRBV4-1	TRBJ2-2	CASSQDSARFEGRGTGELFF
once	TRBV9	TRBJ2-1	CASSVGGASYNEQFF
many	TRBV20-1	TRBJ2-7	CSATPSSEQYF
many	TRBV12-3/TRBV12-4	TRBJ1-1	CASSETVNTEAFF
many	TRBV6-2/TRBV6-3	TRBJ2-1	CASSYPGLAFNEQFF
many	TRBV20-1	TRBJ2-2	CSARDAAGSTGELFF
-	TRBV5-1	TRBJ2-7	CASSPGDGEQYF
-	TRBV5-1	TRBJ2-7	CASSLGQGAYYEQYF
-	TRBV13	TRBJ2-5	CASSIKRGLIQETQYF
-	TRBV6-2/TRBV6-3	TRBJ2-5	CASRPIAGGPETQYF
-	TRBV9	TRBJ1-4	CASSVALDNEKLFF